This T cell receptor (beta chain) emerged from a study of cytomegalovirus exposure and HLA in healthy donors. Study observations and caveats: Links to common viral pathogens appeared, in a later analysis, for several of the most significant clusters. A later analysis linked a missense variant in DCLRE1C to the trimming of TCR beta V and J genes. With high specificity and sensitivity, the classifier reportedly diagnosed cytomegalovirus status.

The donors (healthy individuals) were bone marrow donors. A word on this clone: No antigen is known for it.

Primers for the PCR totalled 60 Vbeta and 13 Jbeta. The data were produced by immunoSEQ multiplex PCR, yet TCRdb's version contains in-frame clones alone and is incomplete. Seen here are more than 90,000 clones, approximately 81% observed once, and the top ten hold 2.5% to 3%. The sequence was obtained from a woman younger than 30 in good health and CMV-seropositive. Sequenced input: PBMCs.

CDR3 protein: CASSYDPQETQYF. The CDR3 region has the DNA TGTGCCAGCAGTTACGATCCTCAGGAGACCCAGTACTTC. The chain recombines TRBV6-5 with TRBJ2-5; D gene unclear. The CDR3 is 13 residues long. V was pared by 2 bases and J by 5 bases, with 9 bases between. Germline values: CDR1 MNHEY, CDR2 SVGAGI.